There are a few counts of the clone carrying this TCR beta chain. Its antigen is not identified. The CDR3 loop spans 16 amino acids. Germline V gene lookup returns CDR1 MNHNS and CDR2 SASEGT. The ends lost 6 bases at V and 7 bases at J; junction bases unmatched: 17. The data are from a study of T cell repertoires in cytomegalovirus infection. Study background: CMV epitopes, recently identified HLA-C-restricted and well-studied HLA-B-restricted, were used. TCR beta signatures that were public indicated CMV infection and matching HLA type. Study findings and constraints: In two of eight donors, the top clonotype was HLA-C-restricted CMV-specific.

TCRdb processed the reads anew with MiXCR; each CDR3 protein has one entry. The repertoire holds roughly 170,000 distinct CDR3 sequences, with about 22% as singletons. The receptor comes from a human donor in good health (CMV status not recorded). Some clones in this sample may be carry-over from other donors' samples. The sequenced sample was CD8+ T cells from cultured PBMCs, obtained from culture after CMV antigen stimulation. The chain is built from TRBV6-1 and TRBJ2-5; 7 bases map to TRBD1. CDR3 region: CASSEQTGIYRVTQYF. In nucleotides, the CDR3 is TGTGCCAGCAGCGAACAGACAGGGATTTATCGGGTGACCCAGTACTTC.